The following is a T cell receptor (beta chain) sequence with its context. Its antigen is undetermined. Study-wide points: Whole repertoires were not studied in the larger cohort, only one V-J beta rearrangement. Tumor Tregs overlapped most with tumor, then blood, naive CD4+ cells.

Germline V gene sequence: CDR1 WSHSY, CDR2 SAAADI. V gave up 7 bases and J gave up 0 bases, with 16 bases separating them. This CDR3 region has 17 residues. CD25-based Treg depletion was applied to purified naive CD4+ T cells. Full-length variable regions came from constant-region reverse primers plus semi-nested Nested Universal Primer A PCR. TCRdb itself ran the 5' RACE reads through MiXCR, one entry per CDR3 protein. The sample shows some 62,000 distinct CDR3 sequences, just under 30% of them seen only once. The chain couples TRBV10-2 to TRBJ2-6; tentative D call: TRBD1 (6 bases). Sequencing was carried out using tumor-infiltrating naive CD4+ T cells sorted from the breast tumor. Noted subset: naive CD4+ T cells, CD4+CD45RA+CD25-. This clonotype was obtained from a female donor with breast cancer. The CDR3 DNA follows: TGCGCCAGCATACCGGGACGGACAGACTCTGGGGCCAACGTCCTGACTTTC. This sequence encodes CASIPGRTDSGANVLTF.